The 22 T cell receptor beta chains reported below all come from one sample, sequenced in a study of patients and donors after allogeneic stem cell transplantation. TCRdb reprocessed the RT-PCR reads with MiXCR, giving one entry per CDR3 protein. The repertoire has about a million distinct CDR3 sequences, around 17% of them found once; the top ten carry roughly 6%. Sequencing input: blood, either unsorted or a sorted T cell fraction (not recorded which). The receptors were gathered from a human donor who was either an allogeneic HSCT recipient or a stem cell or donor lymphocyte infusion donor (not recorded which). It is not recorded whose cells these are; they may come from a transplant donor.

The rearrangement uses TRBV2 and TRBJ2-7, with a weak D call TRBD1 (5 bases). The CDR3 is made up of 15 amino acids. Germline CDR1 is SNHLY and CDR2 is FYNNEI. V was cut by 2 bases and J by 6 bases, with 17 bases left in between. The CDR3 sequence is CASSESFSSRGEQYF. The CDR3 DNA reads TGTGCCAGCAGTGAATCGTTTTCCAGTAGGGGCGAGCAGTACTTC.

The rearrangement uses TRBV20-1 and TRBJ2-7; the match to TRBD2 covers 8 bases. Per germline, CDR1 DFQATT and CDR2 SNEGSKA (reference sequence). This CDR3 spans 15 amino acids. V shed 6 bases and J 5 bases; nucleotides not matched to a gene: 15. DNA for the CDR3: TGCAGTGCCATCCCGGGGGGGGGCTCCGCCAACGAGCAGTACTTC. It encodes CSAIPGGGSANEQYF.

The chain has TRBV6-1 and TRBJ1-4; 8 positions agree with TRBD1. V lost 7 bases to trimming and J lost 8 bases; unmatched junction nucleotides: 9. CDR1 is MNHNS, CDR2 SASEGT, per germline. The CDR3 runs to 14 residues. The CDR3 nucleotides read TGTGCCAGCACCCCTGTCAGGGGGCAAGAAAAACTGTTTTTT. Translated: CASTPVRGQEKLFF.

The rearrangement links TRBV28 to TRBJ1-1, with D maybe TRBD1 (6 bases). The CDR3 extends over 14 amino acids. CDR1 and CDR2 (germline): MDHEN, SYDVKM. V lost 0 bases, J lost 5 bases, and 10 bases lay in between. The CDR3, as DNA: TGTGCCAGCAGTTTATGGGGGGCCGTAACTGAAGCTTTCTTT. Its protein is CASSLWGAVTEAFF.

This clonotype has a handful of counts. The chain is built from TRBV29-1 and TRBJ2-7; D gene unclear. The CDR3 spans 12 residues. Germline CDR1 SQVTM, CDR2 ANQGSEA. Trimming took off 5 bases at V and 4 bases at J, with 12 bases between the two ends. CDR3 coding DNA: TGCAGCGTTCTGCGACTTAGATACGAGCAGTACTTC. Its translation: CSVLRLRYEQYF.

The chain couples TRBV5-1 to TRBJ2-2; 7 bases are a match to TRBD2. The CDR3 length is 18 residues. Trimming removed 0 bases from V and 1 base from J; junction bases left unmatched: 9. Per the germline V gene, CDR1 is SGHRS and CDR2 is YFSETQ. The CDR3 bases are TGCGCCAGCAGCTTGGGGCGGAAAGGACTAGGGAACACCGGGGAGCTGTTTTTT. Its translation: CASSLGRKGLGNTGELFF.

The V gene is TRBV30, the J gene TRBJ2-5, with 13 positions matching TRBD2. This CDR3 comprises 16 residues. Looked up from germline, CDR1 is GTSNPN and CDR2 is SVGIG (reference sequence). J lost 1 base, V lost 3 bases, and 5 bases had no gene match. The CDR3 protein is CAWRRLAGGFQETQYF. The DNA for the CDR3 is TGTGCCTGGAGACGACTAGCGGGGGGTTTCCAAGAGACCCAGTACTTC.

The chain uses TRBV3-1 and TRBJ2-1; 8 bases fit TRBD2. Per germline, CDR1 LGHDT and CDR2 YNNKEL (reference sequence). The CDR3 has 15 residues. The J segment lost 2 bases and the V segment lost 4 bases, leaving 4 bases of the junction unmatched. This CDR3 reads CASSLAGIPYNEQFF. The CDR3 nucleotides are TGTGCCAGCAGCCTAGCGGGGATACCCTACAATGAGCAGTTCTTC.

This clonotype was detected ten times or more. V gene TRBV5-6 combines with J gene TRBJ2-2, with TRBD2 as a possible D gene (5 bases). Germline loops: CDR1 SGHDT, CDR2 YYEEEE. Trimming removed 0 bases at V and 11 bases at J, with 8 bases between. This CDR3 is 12 amino acids long. The CDR3 loop is CASSLVRGELFF. CDR3 coding DNA: TGTGCCAGCAGCTTGGTCCGGGGAGAGCTGTTTTTT.

The rearrangement joins TRBV2 to TRBJ2-2; possibly TRBD1 or TRBD2 for D (5 bases each). This CDR3 is built from 17 residues. Deletions cut 2 bases from V and 1 base from J, with 14 bases between. The germline V gene encodes CDR1 SNHLY and CDR2 FYNNEI. CDR3 loop: CASSEIMGRKNTGELFF. CDR3 nucleotide sequence: TGTGCCAGCAGTGAAATTATGGGACGGAAGAACACCGGGGAGCTGTTTTTT.

In the case of this clonotype: The CDR3 end shows no conserved phenylalanine or tryptophan, and so a read error is likely. The J gene is TRBJ2-7, the V gene TRBV29-1, with 9 bases lining up with TRBD1. The CDR3 totals 12 residues. From germline, CDR1 is SQVTM and CDR2 ANQGSEA. J gave up 6 bases and V 4 bases, and 4 bases lay outside the gene matches. DNA for the CDR3: TGCAGCGTTGTGGGACAGGGATCCGAGCAGTACCTC. Encoded protein: CSVVGQGSEQYL.

This clonotype occurred a few times. This chain uses TRBV18 with TRBJ2-3; 9 positions agree with TRBD2. Germline V gene data show CDR1 as KGHSH and CDR2 as LQKENI. This CDR3 spans 17 amino acids. V was pared by 2 bases and J by 2 bases, with 8 bases of the junction left unmatched. The CDR3 DNA reads as TGTGCCAGCTCACCATTGAACCAGCGGGAGGACACAGATACGCAGTATTTT. It translates to CASSPLNQREDTDTQYF.

V and J are TRBV7-8 and TRBJ1-6; unclear D gene. The germline V gene has CDR1 SGHVS and CDR2 FQNEAQ. V shed 1 base and J shed 6 bases, with 7 bases lying between them. CDR3 length: 14 amino acids. CDR3 sequence: CASSLVGLNSPLHF. CDR3 nucleotide sequence: TGTGCCAGCAGCTTAGTGGGCCTTAATTCACCCCTCCACTTT. Full variable domain (missing parts from reference TRBV7-8 and TRBJ1-6): GAGVSQSPRYKVAKRGQDVALRCDPISGHVSLFWYQQALGQGPEFLTYFQNEAQLDKSGLPSDRFFAERPEGSVSTLKIQRTQQEDSAVYLCASSLVGLNSPLHFGNGTRLTVT.

V usage is TRBV7-8 and J usage is TRBJ1-2; D not certain. Germline V lookup: CDR1 SGHVS, CDR2 FQNEAQ. The ends were cut back, 0 bases at V and 3 bases at J, with 8 bases in the middle. The CDR3 covers 14 residues. The CDR3 here is CASSLAAHYYGYTF. In DNA form, the CDR3 reads TGTGCCAGCAGCTTAGCCGCACACTACTATGGCTACACCTTC.

The sample holds many counts of this clonotype. CDR3 bases: TGTGCCATCAGCGACCCAAAAACTAGCACAGATACGCAGTATTTT. It is translated as CAISDPKTSTDTQYF. The chain recombines TRBV10-3 with TRBJ2-3; no firm D call. Per the germline V gene, CDR1 is ENHRY and CDR2 is SYGVKD. The germline V and J ends were trimmed by 6 bases and 0 bases, with 13 bases remaining between them. This CDR3 is 15 amino acids long.

The rearrangement joins TRBV6-2 or TRBV6-3 to TRBJ2-5, with 8 bases fitting TRBD2. From germline, CDR1 is MNHEY and CDR2 SVGEGT. The CDR3 totals 15 residues. The V and J ends lost 4 bases and 7 bases, in that order; junction bases with no gene match: 11. The CDR3 DNA is TGTGCCAGCAGTTCATCCCTAGCGGGTAGCAGGACCCAGTACTTC. It encodes CASSSSLAGSRTQYF.

This clonotype was seen a few times. The chain recombines TRBV19 with TRBJ2-7, with 8 bases matching TRBD1. Germline CDR1 reads LNHDA; CDR2 reads SQIVND (reference sequence). The CDR3 is 13 amino acids. The V gene end was trimmed by 6 bases and the J gene end by 6 bases; junction bases not matched to a gene: 7. In DNA form, the CDR3 reads TGTGCCAGTAGGAGCGGACAGGGATCCGAGCAGTACTTC. As protein: CASRSGQGSEQYF.

This clonotype has only a few counts. The DNA for the CDR3 is TGCAGTGCTTCACTTTCGGGGCTCCAAGAGACCCAGTACTTC. This translates into CSASLSGLQETQYF. The V call is TRBV20-1, the J call TRBJ2-5; D tentatively fits TRBD1 or TRBD2 (5 bases each). The CDR3 has 14 amino acids. Trimming pared 5 bases from V and 1 base from J, leaving 14 bases between. Germline lookup yields CDR1 DFQATT and CDR2 SNEGSKA (reference sequence).

The rearrangement joins TRBV21-1 to TRBJ2-5; the table's D call TRBD1 went unverified against the DNA. TRBV21-1 is a pseudogene. The CDR3 totals 12 residues. CDR3: CASTGTEETQYF. The DNA of the CDR3 is TGTGCCAGCACCGGGACAGAAGAGACCCAGTACTTC.

This clonotype was observed a handful of times. The rearrangement joins TRBV5-1 to TRBJ1-2, with D hard to call. Trimming removed 1 base at V and 4 bases at J, with 8 bases between. The V gene's germline CDR1 is SGHRS and CDR2 YFSETQ. The CDR3 contains 13 residues. CDR3 protein: CASSLTDGYGYTF. The CDR3 DNA is TGCGCCAGCAGCTTGACCGATGGCTATGGCTACACCTTC.

The chain combines TRBV5-6 with TRBJ2-5; the D gene is possibly TRBD1 (5 bases). This CDR3 is 13 amino acids long. Germline CDR1 is SGHDT and CDR2 is YYEEEE. Trimming left V 5 bases short and J 10 bases short, with 18 bases between. CDR3 DNA sequence: TGTGCCAGCAGTCATACAGGCTTTGGGGACCAGTACTTC. Protein: CASSHTGFGDQYF.

The rearrangement joins TRBV7-2 to TRBJ1-3; weak D call: TRBD1 (6 bases). The CDR3 is 16 amino acids. The V gene lost 5 bases and the J gene lost 0 bases, with 14 bases spanning the gap. Germline lookup yields CDR1 SGHTA and CDR2 FQGNSA. The CDR3 DNA follows: TGTGCCAGCAGCGTAAGACAGGCCAGCTCTGGAAACACCATATATTTT. It translates to CASSVRQASSGNTIYF.